A single TCR beta chain is shown here with its context. This clonotype has only a few counts. This clone's antigen is unknown. Per-base quality was not reported, and no clone a single base away is much larger than it. Ficoll-Paque density gradient centrifugation was used to isolate PBMCs. The sequencing machine was an Illumina NovaSeq 6000. TCRalpha and TCRbeta cDNA libraries were built by 5'RACE with constant-segment primers, adding sample barcodes and unique molecular identifiers. Trizol reagent was used to extract RNA from every sample. The libraries were amplified in two PCR steps, and the second step added a second sample barcode and Illumina TruSeq adapters. Sequencing of the libraries was done on an Illumina NovaSeq, producing 2 x 150 bp paired-end reads. Under the source paper's analysis protocol: Reads were demultiplexed and collapsed into UMI-guided consensus sequences with migec v1.2.7. Using mixcr v2.1.11, UMI consensuses were aligned to TRA and TRB V and J templates and then assembled into clonotypes. Clonotypes were classified as expanded or contracted when called significant by both edgeR and NoisET, with noise models trained on biological replicates. For edgeR calls, a false discovery rate-adjusted p below 0.01 and a log2 fold-change threshold of 1 were applied. PCA with hierarchical clustering of max-normalized trajectories of the 1000 most abundant clonotypes was used as exploratory dynamics analysis. Separately sequenced CD4+ and CD8+ repertoires were used to assign the CD4 or CD8 phenotype of responding clones. Clones were called with MiXCR by TCRdb after fastp trimmed the public reads at Q25, and only in-frame beta chains were retained. Each entry is one CDR3 protein sequence, shown with its most common DNA and genes. The V and J calls here are based on TCRdb, not the publication. The table for this sample lists roughly 42,000 distinct CDR3 sequences; under 7.5% of them were counted only once. The ten largest clones add up to approximately 1.3% of the sample.

The record originates from a study of T-cell memory formation after mild COVID-19 (dated by TCRdb to 2020 to 2022). Describing the broader study: TCR sequence clusters from the two donors were largely donor specific. Longitudinal TCRalpha and TCRbeta repertoire sequencing tracked T-cell clones expanding and contracting after mild COVID-19 in two donors. Two young, previously healthy adult volunteers made up the cohort, one male and one female. Paper-wide results and their limitations: Only a couple of mild cases were covered in the study, and larger cohorts including severe cases with pre-infection samples were considered necessary. Contracting CD4+ clones turned up mainly in the CM and EM memory subsets, whereas EMRA was where CD8+ clones were enriched. Clones that contracted from day 15 to 85 showed balanced CD4/CD8 phenotypes, whereas a second wave of clones that expanded from day 15 to 37 leaned towards CD4+. SARS-CoV-2 specificity was not confirmed for the second-wave clones peaking on day 37. Some responding clones were detected in pre-infection memory, suggesting pre-existing cross-reactive memory T cells joined the SARS-CoV-2 response.

The receptor was derived from a man in his late teens or twenties who had mild COVID-19 (a few samples of this study predate the infection). The sample titles of this study are shuffled in the database, so cell type and time point are left out; the donor was told from shared clones. Source material: PBMCs or a T cell subset sorted from them (not recorded which).

The CDR3 loop reads CASSFGGTDTQYF. The bases are TGTGCCAGCAGTTTCGGGGGGACAGATACGCAGTATTTT. The chain links TRBV12-3 or TRBV12-4 with TRBJ2-3, with TRBD2 identical over 7 junction bases. V is cut back by 3 bases and J by 3 bases, with 0 bases in the junction unmatched. From cysteine to phenylalanine, the CDR3 is 13 amino acids long. The kept DNA is CDR3 alone, 39 bases in frame from the first base.